The source of this T cell receptor (beta chain) is a study of OX40 agonist ivuxolimab in advanced cancers. Study-wide results and caveats: Researchers report that CD8+ T cells had, on average, more expanded clones than CD4+. There was clonal expansion of CD4+ and CD8+ blood T cells by week 6 at 0.1 to 3.0 mg/kg. Among patients with partial responses at 0.1-3.0 mg/kg, clonal expansion was among the lowest.

Exclusion applied to patients with autoimmune disease history or systemic immunosuppression. Sequenced by immunoSEQ multiplex PCR; TCRdb stores in-frame clones only, minus some. This table has 70,000 or so clones, around 87% appearing once. In the case of this clone: Its antigen is unknown.

Per germline, CDR1 SGHNT and CDR2 YYREEE (reference sequence). The V gene end was trimmed by 6 bases and the J gene end by 4 bases; junction bases not matched to a gene: 7. The CDR3 contains 14 residues. This TCR derives from an adult with an advanced solid tumor such as melanoma, head and neck, liver or kidney cancer. Sequencing was performed on CD4+ or CD8+ T cells sorted from blood, taken in a trial of the OX40 agonist ivuxolimab. This chain joins TRBV5-4 and TRBJ2-3, with 8 bases identical to TRBD1. As DNA, the CDR3 is TGTGCCAGCACTGGACAGGGCGGGGCAGATACGCAGTATTTT. Its translation is CASTGQGGADTQYF.